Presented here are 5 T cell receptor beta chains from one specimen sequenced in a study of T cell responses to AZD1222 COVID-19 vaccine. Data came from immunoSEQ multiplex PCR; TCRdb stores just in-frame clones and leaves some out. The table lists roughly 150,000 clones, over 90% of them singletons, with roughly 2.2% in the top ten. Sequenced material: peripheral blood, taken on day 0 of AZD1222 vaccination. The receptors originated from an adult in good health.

The CDR3 is CASSLVGGSKASETQYF. The CDR3 nucleotides are TGTGCCAGCAGCTTAGTGGGCGGGAGTAAGGCGTCAGAGACCCAGTACTTC. The J gene is TRBJ2-5, the V gene TRBV7-2; 7 positions agree with TRBD2. The germline gives CDR1 SGHTA, CDR2 FQGNSA. This CDR3 has 17 amino acids. V was clipped by 1 base and J by 4 bases; unmatched bases: 12.

CDR3 DNA sequence: TGTGCCAGCAGTTTATCGGGCAGAGTGGGTGAAAAACTGTTTTTT. Translating gives CASSLSGRVGEKLFF. The chain combines TRBV27 with TRBJ1-4; D not resolved. The CDR3 has 15 residues. Trimming took 0 bases from V and 7 from J, leaving 12 bases between them. CDR1 and CDR2 (germline): MNHEY, SMNVEV (reference sequence). Looking up the rest from reference TRBV27 and TRBJ1-4 gives the full variable domain: EAQVTQNPRYLITVTGKKLTVTCSQNMNHEYMSWYRQDPGLGLRQIYYSMNVEVTDKGDVPEGYKVSRKEKRNFPLILESPSPNQTSLYFCASSLSGRVGEKLFFGSGTQLSVL.

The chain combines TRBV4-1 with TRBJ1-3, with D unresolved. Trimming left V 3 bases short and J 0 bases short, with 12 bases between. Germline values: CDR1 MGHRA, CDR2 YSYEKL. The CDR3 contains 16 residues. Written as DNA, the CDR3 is TGCGCCAGCAGCCACCCTCTTGGTAGCTCTGGAAACACCATATATTTT. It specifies CASSHPLGSSGNTIYF.

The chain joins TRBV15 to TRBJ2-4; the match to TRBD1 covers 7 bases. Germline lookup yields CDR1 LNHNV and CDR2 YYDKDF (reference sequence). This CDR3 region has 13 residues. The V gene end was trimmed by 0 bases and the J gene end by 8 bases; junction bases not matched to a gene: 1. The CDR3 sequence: CATSRDQGDIQYF. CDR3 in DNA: TGTGCCACCAGCAGAGATCAGGGGGACATTCAGTACTTC.

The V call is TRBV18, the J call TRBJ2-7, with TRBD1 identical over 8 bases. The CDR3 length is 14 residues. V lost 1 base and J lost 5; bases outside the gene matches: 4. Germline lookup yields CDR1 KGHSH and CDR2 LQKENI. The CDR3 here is CASSPRGQGDEQYF. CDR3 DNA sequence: TGTGCCAGCTCACCACGAGGACAGGGAGACGAGCAGTACTTC. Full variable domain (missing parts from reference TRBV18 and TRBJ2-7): NAGVMQNPRHLVRRRGQEARLRCSPMKGHSHVYWYRQLPEEGLKFMVYLQKENIIDESGMPKERFSAEFPKEGPSILRIQQVVRGDSAAYFCASSPRGQGDEQYFGPGTRLTVT.